These 29 T cell receptor beta chains originate from one sample sequenced in a study of blood T cell repertoires in COVID-19. Profiling relied on immunoSEQ multiplex PCR, and the TCRdb table lists in-frame clones only, not all of them. The repertoire includes tens of thousands of clones, over 70% of them detected once, and about 23% sits in the top ten. Specimen: peripheral blood. The origin of the receptors is a man older than 75 with active or convalescent COVID-19.

The V gene is TRBV7-2, the J gene TRBJ1-1, with 8 bases aligning to TRBD1. The CDR3 has 14 amino acids. V shed 5 bases and J 1 base; nucleotides not matched to a gene: 3. Germline loops: CDR1 SGHTA, CDR2 FQGNSA. CDR3 bases: TGTGCCAGCAGCCCCAGGGGGCCGAACACTGAAGCTTTCTTT. Its translation is CASSPRGPNTEAFF.

V usage is TRBV2 and J usage is TRBJ2-2, with D tentatively TRBD2 (5 bases). The length of the CDR3 is 15 residues. Germline-derived CDR1 and CDR2 are SNHLY and FYNNEI. V lost 9 bases and J lost 4, with 18 bases in between. The CDR3 reads CARQRGLNPTGELFF. In nucleotides, the CDR3 is TGTGCCAGACAACGGGGATTAAACCCCACCGGGGAGCTGTTTTTT.

CDR3: CASSLFYNEQFF. Written as DNA, the CDR3 is TGTGCCAGCAGTCTATTCTACAATGAGCAGTTCTTC. The rearrangement uses TRBV7-2 and TRBJ2-1; D is uncertain. V dropped 6 bases and J dropped 3 bases, with 6 bases sitting between them. In germline, CDR1 is SGHTA, CDR2 FQGNSA. This CDR3 contains 12 residues.

This clone occurred once. V gene TRBV10-2 combines with J gene TRBJ1-2, with 8 bases that match TRBD1. The CDR3 length is 16 residues. CDR1 WSHSY and CDR2 SAAADI come from the germline V gene. V lost 0 bases to trimming and J lost 5 bases; unmatched junction nucleotides: 8. The CDR3 here is CASSESGRDRIYGYTF. The CDR3 DNA sequence: TGCGCCAGCAGTGAGTCGGGGCGGGACAGGATTTATGGCTACACCTTC.

In its sample, this clone was seen once. The rearrangement links TRBV7-8 to TRBJ2-7; D perhaps matches TRBD2 (8 bases). The ends were cut back, 6 bases at V and 4 bases at J, with 16 bases in the middle. This CDR3 has 14 amino acids. Per germline, CDR1 SGHVS and CDR2 FQNEAQ. Written as DNA, the CDR3 is TGTGCCAGCAGGGCGGGGGGACAGAGATACGAGCAGTACTTC. Its protein product is CASRAGGQRYEQYF.

As for this clone: Relative to the germline gene, one junction end is altered; a read error may explain this. The rearrangement links TRBV27 to TRBJ2-7; 8 bases match TRBD2. Germline CDR1 MNHEY, CDR2 SMNVEV (reference sequence). The CDR3 is 16 amino acids. Here the CDR3 DNA reads TGTGCCAGCAGTCTATCGTCCCCAGCGGGGGCCTACGAGCAGTACTTC. Encoded protein: CASSLSSPAGAYEQYF.

This chain links TRBV6-1 with TRBJ1-2; 8 bases fit TRBD1. Losses at the gene ends were 4 bases for V and 4 bases for J; bases not matched to a gene: 11. Germline V gene sequence: CDR1 MNHNS, CDR2 SASEGT. This CDR3 comprises 16 residues. The CDR3 loop is CASSALGQALGYGYTF. In nucleotides, the CDR3 is TGTGCCAGCAGTGCCCTGGGACAGGCCCTAGGCTATGGCTACACCTTC.

The chain combines TRBV11-1 with TRBJ1-2; 11 nucleotides line up with TRBD1. Trimming cost V 4 bases and J 8 bases; bases outside gene matches: 6. Germline CDR1 SGHAT, CDR2 FQDESV (reference sequence). The length of the CDR3 is 14 residues. The CDR3 spells CASSYGQGAGGYTF. The CDR3 DNA follows: TGTGCCAGCAGCTACGGACAGGGGGCTGGCGGCTACACCTTC.

V and J are TRBV2 and TRBJ2-5, with D tentatively TRBD1 (7 bases). Trimming stripped 2 bases from V and 5 bases from J, with 15 bases between. Germline lookup yields CDR1 SNHLY and CDR2 FYNNEI. The CDR3 covers 15 residues. The CDR3 spells CASSERSGGWETQYF. CDR3 DNA sequence: TGTGCCAGCAGTGAAAGGTCAGGGGGGTGGGAGACCCAGTACTTC.

V is TRBV28 and J is TRBJ1-4; D call uncertain. V lost 2 bases and J lost 5, with 6 bases in between. The germline V gene has CDR1 MDHEN and CDR2 SYDVKM. This CDR3 comprises 13 residues. The CDR3 DNA follows: TGTGCCAGCAGTTTACCTGAGAATGAAAAACTGTTTTTT. This encodes CASSLPENEKLFF.

The chain employs TRBV6-2 or TRBV6-3 and TRBJ2-7; a weak D match, TRBD1 (5 bases). CDR1 is MNHEY and CDR2 is SVGEGT in the germline V gene. The CDR3 totals 15 residues. The ends were cut back, 0 bases at V and 0 bases at J, with 9 bases in the middle. CDR3 in DNA: TGTGCCAGCAGTTACTCAGCAGGGTACTCCTACGAGCAGTACTTC. Translating it yields CASSYSAGYSYEQYF.

This chain connects TRBV28 to TRBJ2-7; 7 bases align to TRBD1. The trim removed 3 bases at V and 3 bases at J, leaving 5 bases unmatched. This CDR3 region has 14 residues. From germline, CDR1 is MDHEN and CDR2 SYDVKM. The CDR3 DNA sequence: TGTGCCAGCAGTTTTCGACAGGGCGACTACGAGCAGTACTTC. It translates to CASSFRQGDYEQYF.

This chain uses TRBV6-6 with TRBJ1-2; TRBD1 aligns across 7 bases. CDR3 size: 13 residues. The ends lost 6 bases at V and 4 bases at J; junction bases unmatched: 5. Germline CDR1 reads MNHNY; CDR2 reads SVGAGI (reference sequence). CDR3 residues: CASRRQGFYGYTF. CDR3 sequence (DNA): TGTGCCAGCAGAAGACAGGGATTCTATGGCTACACCTTC.

This clone has only one observation. CDR3 bases: TGCGCCAGCAGCCTGTCCGGGACAGGCTCCTACGAGCAGTACTTC. It is translated as CASSLSGTGSYEQYF. This sequence joins TRBV5-1 and TRBJ2-7, with 8 bases fitting TRBD1. The CDR3 consists of 15 residues. V lost 4 bases and J lost 0; bases outside the gene matches: 6. From germline, CDR1 is SGHRS and CDR2 YFSETQ.

This chain uses TRBV5-1 with TRBJ1-1; D is ambiguous. The ends were cut back, 4 bases at V and 1 base at J, with 11 bases in the middle. The germline V gene encodes CDR1 SGHRS and CDR2 YFSETQ. CDR3 length: 14 residues. DNA for the CDR3: TGCGCCAGCAGCCCTCAGGTGGAGAACACTGAAGCTTTCTTT. Translation: CASSPQVENTEAFF.

This clone was detected only a few times. The J gene is TRBJ1-1, the V gene TRBV5-6, with D uncertain. V lost 3 bases and J 1 base, leaving 4 bases between the germline ends. The CDR3 contains 12 residues. Germline V gene data show CDR1 as SGHDT and CDR2 as YYEEEE. CDR3: CASSSGNTEAFF. CDR3 DNA: TGTGCCAGCAGCTCAGGGAACACTGAAGCTTTCTTT.

V is TRBV9 and J is TRBJ2-3, with a possible D match to TRBD2 (5 bases). Germline V gene sequence: CDR1 SGDLS, CDR2 YYNGEE. V gave up 6 bases and J gave up 5 bases, with 16 bases separating them. The CDR3 sequence is 14 residues long. CDR3 sequence (DNA): TGTGCCAGCAACGACGGAGGAAGCCTAGATACGCAGTATTTT. Residues: CASNDGGSLDTQYF.

This clone has just a few counts. The V and J genes are TRBV19 and TRBJ1-2; TRBD1 might be the D (6 bases). The CDR3 is 13 residues long. The ends were cut back, 3 bases at V and 4 bases at J, with 9 bases in the middle. CDR1 is LNHDA and CDR2 is SQIVND in the germline V gene (reference sequence). The DNA of the CDR3 is TGTGCCAGTAGTATCCGGGGGGCCTATGGCTACACCTTC. This translates into CASSIRGAYGYTF.

V is TRBV6-5 and J is TRBJ1-2, with D tentatively TRBD1 (5 bases). There are 15 residues in the CDR3. V dropped 6 bases and J dropped 4 bases, with 18 bases sitting between them. CDR1 MNHEY and CDR2 SVGAGI come from the germline V gene. The CDR3 is CASSDSGTLFYGYTF. Written as DNA, the CDR3 is TGTGCCAGCAGCGATTCAGGGACTCTTTTCTATGGCTACACCTTC.

The chain combines TRBV3-1 (or the pseudogene TRBV3-2) with TRBJ2-1; 7 nucleotides agree with TRBD2. The length of the CDR3 is 17 residues. The V gene's germline CDR1 is LGHDT and CDR2 YNNKEL (reference sequence). V lost 1 base to trimming and J lost 4 bases; unmatched junction nucleotides: 10. The chain's CDR3 is CASSQGGGTLLYNEQFF. CDR3 in DNA: TGTGCCAGCAGCCAAGGGGGAGGGACTCTCCTATACAATGAGCAGTTCTTC.

The chain employs TRBV5-1 and TRBJ1-4; D is perhaps TRBD1 (6 bases). The CDR3 totals 14 residues. The germline V gene has CDR1 SGHRS and CDR2 YFSETQ. V was clipped by 4 bases and J by 7 bases, with 14 bases between them. The CDR3 DNA is TGCGCCAGCAGCCTCACCGGGACAAGTGAAAAACTGTTTTTT. Residues: CASSLTGTSEKLFF.

A word on this clone: Additional DNA sequences in this sample encode the identical CDR3. V and J are TRBV18 and TRBJ1-1, with a weak D call TRBD1 (6 bases). The ends were cut back, 4 bases at V and 1 base at J, with 10 bases in the middle. The CDR3 totals 14 residues. CDR1 and CDR2 from the germline V gene are KGHSH and LQKENI. CDR3 bases: TGTGCCAGCTCACGTGGACAGCCGAACACTGAAGCTTTCTTT. Its translation is CASSRGQPNTEAFF.

V is TRBV5-1 and J is TRBJ1-2, with unresolved D. Trimming took off 0 bases at V and 2 bases at J, with 11 bases between the two ends. Germline CDR1 and CDR2: SGHRS and YFSETQ. The CDR3 runs 15 residues. In DNA form, the CDR3 reads TGCGCCAGCAGCTTGGAGGGAGGGAAAAACTATGGCTACACCTTC. This translates into CASSLEGGKNYGYTF. Complete variable domain (other parts from reference TRBV5-1 and TRBJ1-2): KAGVTQTPRYLIKTRGQQVTLSCSPISGHRSVSWYQQTPGQGLQFLFEYFSETQRNKGNFPGRFSGRQFSNSRSEMNVSTLELGDSALYLCASSLEGGKNYGYTFGSGTRLTVV.

CDR3 coding DNA: TGTGCCAGCAGCTTGGCCGGTATACTGAGCTCCTACGAGCAGTACTTC. Translated: CASSLAGILSSYEQYF. The chain carries TRBV5-5 and TRBJ2-7, with D unresolved. Trimming removed 0 bases from V and 0 bases from J, with 13 bases in between. The germline CDR1 and CDR2 sequences are SGHKS and YYEKEE (reference sequence). The CDR3 is made up of 16 amino acids.

This clone was detected only once. CDR3 nucleotide sequence: TGTGCCAGCAGCGTAGCTGATAGCGAATTAAATCGGGGGACAGATACGCAGTATTTT. It encodes CASSVADSELNRGTDTQYF. The chain uses TRBV9 and TRBJ2-3, with D possibly being TRBD2 (6 bases). V was cut by 0 bases and J by 3 bases, with 23 bases left in between. Germline CDR1 is SGDLS and CDR2 is YYNGEE. This CDR3 is built from 19 residues.

The chain couples TRBV19 to TRBJ1-1, with no clear D. The V gene lost 4 bases and the J gene lost 5 bases, with 11 bases spanning the gap. The germline V gene has CDR1 LNHDA and CDR2 SQIVND (reference sequence). The CDR3 spans 13 residues. The CDR3 coding sequence is TGTGCCAGTAGTACCCGGAGGCTAACTGAAGCTTTCTTT. Protein product: CASSTRRLTEAFF.

This clone was seen more than once but under ten times. V is TRBV7-9 and J is TRBJ2-1, with 9 bases that match TRBD2. This CDR3 has 15 residues. Looked up from germline, CDR1 is SEHNR and CDR2 is FQNEAQ (reference sequence). V was clipped by 5 bases and J by 6 bases; unmatched bases: 8. The CDR3 nucleotides are TGTGCCAGCAGCCCCCTCAGCGGGGGGATCAATGAGCAGTTCTTC. Encoded protein: CASSPLSGGINEQFF.

This clone was seen once. V usage is TRBV4-1 and J usage is TRBJ2-5; 10 bases match TRBD2. From germline, CDR1 is MGHRA and CDR2 YSYEKL. V shed 4 bases, J shed 6 bases, and the junction held 8 bases outside the gene matches. This CDR3 has 15 residues. The CDR3 DNA reads TGCGCCAGCAGCCCCTTCGGGACTAGCGTTAAGACCCAGTACTTC. Its protein product is CASSPFGTSVKTQYF.

Concerning this clone: The sample contains more than one DNA sequence encoding this CDR3. This chain uses TRBV9 with TRBJ2-7; weak D call: TRBD2 (5 bases). Trimming took off 0 bases at V and 4 bases at J, with 8 bases between the two ends. CDR1 and CDR2 (germline): SGDLS, YYNGEE. This CDR3 has 13 amino acids. This CDR3 is CASSVGAGYEQYF. In nucleotides, the CDR3 is TGTGCCAGCAGCGTAGGTGCGGGTTACGAGCAGTACTTC.